This T cell receptor (beta chain) was identified during a study of T cells in Graves' hyperthyroidism and ophthalmopathy. Findings and caveats of the study: Ophthalmopathy was separated from stable hyperthyroidism by a 13 V-J model.

As for this clonotype: The antigen is undetermined.

TCR beta CDR3 regions were amplified from RNA transcripts. The study used the HTBI primer set for a first-round RT-PCR of the TCR CDR3. TCRdb re-called the multiplex PCR reads through MiXCR, storing one row per CDR3 protein. This table has under 300,000 distinct CDR3 sequences, around 13% appearing once. Trimming removed 3 bases from V and 1 base from J, with 8 bases in between. This CDR3 comprises 13 residues. The germline V gene encodes CDR1 SGDLS and CDR2 YYNGEE. The sequence came from a middle-aged woman with Graves' hyperthyroidism. The sample comprised blood. The chain uses TRBV9 and TRBJ2-7; D is unclear. The CDR3 region is CASSAGRSYEQYF. CDR3 bases: TGTGCCAGCAGCGCCGGAAGGTCCTACGAGCAGTACTTC.